The 8 T cell receptor beta chains below come from one sample, sequenced in a study of blood T cell repertoires in COVID-19 (dated by TCRdb to 2020 to 2021). The library came from the immunoSEQ multiplex PCR assay. The clones in this table, taken by TCRdb from immuneACCESS, are in-frame only. Not every clone is retained; where verified, under half of the shortfall comes from an unresolved V gene, and the cause of the rest is unknown. This sample is represented by 200,000 or so clones; less than 85% of them were singletons. Of the sample, 1.5% to 2% is held by the ten largest clones. Sequencing was performed on PBMCs or T cells enriched from blood (not recorded which). Receptors originate from a man aged 55 to 70 who had recovered from COVID-19.

The chain employs TRBV7-9 and TRBJ1-4; 10 bases are shared with TRBD1. The CDR3 is 14 amino acids. The trim removed 10 bases at V and 5 bases at J, leaving 7 bases unmatched. Germline-derived CDR1 and CDR2 are SEHNR and FQNEAQ (reference sequence). The CDR3 coding sequence is TGTGCCACCGCATCGGGACAGGGGAATGAAAAACTGTTTTTT. Translating it yields CATASGQGNEKLFF.

The chain is built from TRBV5-8 and TRBJ1-5; D gene uncertain. Germline lookup yields CDR1 SGHTS and CDR2 YDEGEE. This CDR3 has 12 residues. Trimming removed 2 bases at V and 3 bases at J, with 3 bases between. CDR3 protein: CASSFNNQPQHF. The DNA of the CDR3 is TGTGCCAGCAGCTTCAACAATCAGCCCCAGCATTTT.

J is TRBJ1-1 and V is TRBV25-1; 8 bases map to TRBD1. The CDR3 consists of 14 residues. V gave up 7 bases and J gave up 0 bases; unmatched junction bases: 4. The germline gives CDR1 MGHDK, CDR2 SYGVNS. CDR3 residues: CASTRQGLNTEAFF. CDR3 coding DNA: TGTGCCAGCACGAGACAGGGGCTGAACACTGAAGCTTTCTTT. Based on the CDR3 plus reference TRBV25-1 and TRBJ1-1, the full variable domain is EADIYQTPRYLVIGTGKKITLECSQTMGHDKMYWYQQDPGMELHLIHYSYGVNSTEKGDLSSESTVSRIRTEHFPLTLESARPSHTSQYLCASTRQGLNTEAFFGQGTRLTVV.

J is TRBJ2-1 and V is TRBV14, with TRBD2 matching over 11 bases. V shed 4 bases, J shed 5 bases, and the junction held 7 bases outside the gene matches. The CDR3 consists of 16 residues. Germline loops: CDR1 SGHDN, CDR2 FVKESK. The CDR3 DNA reads TGTGCCAGCAGCCCATACAGACTAGCGGGGCACAATGAGCAGTTCTTC. Protein sequence: CASSPYRLAGHNEQFF.

This chain uses TRBV7-3 with TRBJ2-7, with D hard to call. This CDR3 spans 14 amino acids. V lost 5 bases and J lost 6, with 17 bases in between. CDR1 SGHTA and CDR2 FQGTGA come from the germline V gene. The CDR3 DNA reads as TGTGCCAGCAGCGTCGAAGGCGGCCTGAGCGAGCAGTACTTC. Residues: CASSVEGGLSEQYF.

The chain couples TRBV10-1 to TRBJ2-2; 7 bases align to TRBD1. The germline V gene encodes CDR1 WNHNN and CDR2 SYGVQD (reference sequence). The CDR3 is 16 amino acids. V shed 3 bases and J 0 bases; nucleotides not matched to a gene: 4. The CDR3 sequence is CASSDTGTANTGELFF. In DNA form, the CDR3 reads TGCGCCAGCAGTGACACCGGGACAGCGAACACCGGGGAGCTGTTTTTT.

The chain has TRBV4-1 and TRBJ1-4, with D possibly matching TRBD1 (6 bases). Germline V gene sequence: CDR1 MGHRA, CDR2 YSYEKL. V lost 0 bases and J lost 11, with 13 bases in between. The CDR3 length is 14 residues. CDR3 nucleotide sequence: TGCGCCAGCAGCCAAGATCTGAACAGGGAGAAACTGTTTTTT. Encoded protein: CASSQDLNREKLFF.

Only one count was recorded for this clone. V gene TRBV5-1 combines with J gene TRBJ1-2; D gene uncertain. This CDR3 is built from 15 residues. In germline, CDR1 is SGHRS, CDR2 YFSETQ. V was cut by 0 bases and J by 0 bases, with 9 bases left in between. The CDR3 DNA follows: TGCGCCAGCAGCTTGGATCCGGGAACTAACTATGGCTACACCTTC. Translation gives CASSLDPGTNYGYTF.